This record looks at one TCR beta chain sequence and its context. Several immunoSEQ plates received, in even portions, the genomic DNA of each subset. The repertoire was sequenced with immunoSEQ multiplex PCR; TCRdb's copy has only in-frame clones and lacks some. This sample has over a million clones, with about 84% found just once. The CDR3 totals 13 residues. From germline, CDR1 is LGHNT and CDR2 FRNRAP. Trimming left V 9 bases short and J 7 bases short, with 18 bases between. The data originate from a study of shared clonotypes between healthy human individuals. Study-level background: Sampling drew on donors who were a couple of women and three men aged 18 to 49. Every donor yielded three CD4 naive, three CD4 memory, two CD8 naive and one CD8 memory plate.

This receptor was obtained from a man aged 18 to 35 in good health. Some clones in this sample may be carry-over from other donors' samples. This chain joins TRBV12-5 and TRBJ1-2; tentatively, D is TRBD1 (6 bases). Sequencing input: memory CD4+ T cells from PBMCs. This sample's subset: CD45RA-negative fraction. CDR3 nucleotide sequence: TGTGCTAGGGACAGCCCCACACTGGGTGGCTACACCTTC. It codes for CARDSPTLGGYTF.